This TCR beta chain was captured by sequencing in a study of human T cells and chemical hapten exposure. Regarding the study as a whole: High-frequency TCRs, those above 1 in 1000, stayed the same after DPC sensitization.

The CDR3 sequence is 16 residues long. The V and J ends lost 0 bases and 1 base, in that order; junction bases with no gene match: 2. Germline assignment: CDR1 PRHDT and CDR2 FYEKMQ (reference sequence). One entry per CDR3 protein results from TCRdb running MiXCR on the RACE reads. The sample yields about 270,000 distinct CDR3 sequences, around 7.3% seen once. Note on this clonotype: Its specificity is unknown.

The time point denotes: pre-sensitization, week 0. Noted treatment: therapeutic diphenylcyclopropenone sensitization with weekly scalp DPC. Blood collection happened ahead of applying each patch test. Suited to DPC and affected by alopecia, the donors ranged from 18 to 70 years old. V is TRBV13 and J is TRBJ2-3; 9 bases line up with TRBD2. The input for sequencing was whole blood, taken in connection with sensitization to the hapten diphenylcyclopropenone (DPC). The TCR sequence derives from a man aged 18 to 35 with alopecia areata. Some clones in this sample may be carry-over from other donors' samples. CDR3 region: CASSLGERGGTDTQYF. For the CDR3, the DNA is TGTGCCAGCAGCTTAGGAGAGCGGGGGGGCACAGATACGCAGTATTTT.